The T cell receptor beta chain described here comes from a study of cytomegalovirus exposure and HLA in healthy donors. Notes on the study in general: The authors confirmed in vitro that a few CMV-associated chains were specific for CMV antigens.

Primers: 60 Vbeta forward and 13 Jbeta reverse. Data came from immunoSEQ multiplex PCR; TCRdb stores just in-frame clones and leaves some out. This sample has some 190,000 clones, with 80% found just once. V lost 1 base to trimming and J lost 2 bases; unmatched junction nucleotides: 9. There are 18 residues in the CDR3. Germline values: CDR1 SGHTA, CDR2 FQGNSA. As concerns this clone: Antigen unknown.

The sequenced material came from PBMCs. The sequence derives from a woman between 40 and 55 years old in good health and CMV-seronegative. J is TRBJ2-3 and V is TRBV7-2; 10 bases line up with TRBD2. CDR3: CASSLEMTGTSATDTQYF. CDR3 DNA: TGTGCCAGCAGCTTAGAGATGACCGGGACTAGCGCCACAGATACGCAGTATTTT.